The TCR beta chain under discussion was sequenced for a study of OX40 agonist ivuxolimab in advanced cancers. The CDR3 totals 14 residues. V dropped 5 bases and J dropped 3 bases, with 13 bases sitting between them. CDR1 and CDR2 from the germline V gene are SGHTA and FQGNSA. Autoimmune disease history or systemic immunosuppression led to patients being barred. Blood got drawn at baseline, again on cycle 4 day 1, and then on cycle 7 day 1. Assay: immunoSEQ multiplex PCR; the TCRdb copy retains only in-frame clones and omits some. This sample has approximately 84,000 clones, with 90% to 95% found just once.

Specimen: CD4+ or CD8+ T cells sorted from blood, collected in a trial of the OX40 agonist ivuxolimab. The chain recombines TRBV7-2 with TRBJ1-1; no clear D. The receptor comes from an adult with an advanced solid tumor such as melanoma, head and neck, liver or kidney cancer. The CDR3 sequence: CASSPRSGDTEAFF. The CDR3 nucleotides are TGTGCCAGCAGCCCGAGGTCTGGGGACACTGAAGCTTTCTTT.